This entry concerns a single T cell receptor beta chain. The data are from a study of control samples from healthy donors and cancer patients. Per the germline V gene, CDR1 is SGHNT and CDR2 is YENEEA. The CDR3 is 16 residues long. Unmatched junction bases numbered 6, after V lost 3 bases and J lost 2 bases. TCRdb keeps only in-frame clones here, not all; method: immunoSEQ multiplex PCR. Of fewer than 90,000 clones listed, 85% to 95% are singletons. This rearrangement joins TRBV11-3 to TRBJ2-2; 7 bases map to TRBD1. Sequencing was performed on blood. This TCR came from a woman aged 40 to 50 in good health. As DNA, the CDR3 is TGTGCCAGCAGCTTCTCCGGGACAGTTAACACCGGGGAGCTGTTTTTT. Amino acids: CASSFSGTVNTGELFF.